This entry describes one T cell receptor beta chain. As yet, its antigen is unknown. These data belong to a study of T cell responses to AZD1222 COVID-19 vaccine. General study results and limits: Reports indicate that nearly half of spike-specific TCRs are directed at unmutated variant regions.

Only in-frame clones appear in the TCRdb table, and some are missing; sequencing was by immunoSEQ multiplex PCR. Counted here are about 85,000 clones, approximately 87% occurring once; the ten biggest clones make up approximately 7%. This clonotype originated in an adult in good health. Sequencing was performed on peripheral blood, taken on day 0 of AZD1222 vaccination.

As DNA, the CDR3 is TGTGCCACCAGCAGAGATTCGGGGTGGGGGCCCCGGGATATAGAAGCTTTCTTT. Amino acids: CATSRDSGWGPRDIEAFF. The J gene is TRBJ1-1, the V gene TRBV15; TRBD1 is a possible D gene (6 bases). The germline CDR1 and CDR2 sequences are LNHNV and YYDKDF (reference sequence). V was cut by 0 bases and J by 8 bases, with 25 bases left in between. The CDR3 length is 18 residues.